The T cell receptor beta chain under discussion was sequenced for a study of T cells expressing NK-cell markers. Study at large: From sorted CD3+CD56+NKG2C+, CD3+CD56+NKG2C- and CD3+CD56-NKG2C+ T cells came the TCR beta repertoires. Study findings and constraints: In several donors, dominant clonotypes made up about 25-60.1% of CD3+CD56-NKG2C+ cells. Of the CD8+ T cell pool in over 5 donors, about 1.0-8% was accounted for by dominant NKG2C+ clonotypes.

UMIs were included in TCR beta cDNA generated by 5'RACE template switching. TCRdb reprocessed the 5' RACE reads and reports one entry per CDR3 protein, with no DNA. This sample contains roughly 300,000 distinct CDR3 sequences. CDR3 length: 14 amino acids. The germline gives CDR1 SQVTM, CDR2 ANQGSEA. In regard to this clonotype: The antigen is undetermined.

This TCR derives from a woman between 18 and 70 years old in good health. This rearrangement joins TRBV29-1 to TRBJ2-5; TCRdb names TRBD2, which stays unverified in the absence of DNA. The sequencing input was blood T cells: a sorted CD56 or NKG2C T cell subset, CD4+ or CD8+ T cells, or bulk PBMC T cells (not recorded which). This chain's CDR3 is CSHSTSGRIETQYF.